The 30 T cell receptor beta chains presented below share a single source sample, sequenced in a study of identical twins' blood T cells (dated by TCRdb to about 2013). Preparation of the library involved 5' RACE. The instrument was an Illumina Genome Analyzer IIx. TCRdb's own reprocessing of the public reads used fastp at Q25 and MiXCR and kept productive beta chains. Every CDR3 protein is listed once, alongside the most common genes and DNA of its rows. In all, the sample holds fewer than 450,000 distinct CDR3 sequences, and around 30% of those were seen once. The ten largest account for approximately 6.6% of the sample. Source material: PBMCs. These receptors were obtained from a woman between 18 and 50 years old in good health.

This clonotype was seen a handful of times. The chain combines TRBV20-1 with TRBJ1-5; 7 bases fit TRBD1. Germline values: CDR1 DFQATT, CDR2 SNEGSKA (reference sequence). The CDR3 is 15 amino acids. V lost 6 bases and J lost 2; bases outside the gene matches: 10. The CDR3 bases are TGCAGTGCAGGACACGCCGGGACAGGCAATCAGCCCCAGCATTTT. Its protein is CSAGHAGTGNQPQHF.

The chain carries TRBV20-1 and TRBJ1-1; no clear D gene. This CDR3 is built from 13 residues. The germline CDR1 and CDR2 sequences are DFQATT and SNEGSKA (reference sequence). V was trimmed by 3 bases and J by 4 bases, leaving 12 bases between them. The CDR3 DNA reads TGCAGTGCTAGTAGGCAGAAGGGCACTGAAGCTTTCTTT. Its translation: CSASRQKGTEAFF.

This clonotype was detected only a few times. The chain's CDR3 is CASSEGSSYNSPLHF. For the CDR3, the DNA is TGTGCCAGCAGTGAGGGGAGCTCCTATAATTCACCCCTCCACTTT. The chain couples TRBV25-1 to TRBJ1-6, with D hard to call. The germline V gene encodes CDR1 MGHDK and CDR2 SYGVNS. V shed 3 bases and J shed 0 bases, with 6 bases lying between them. The CDR3 is 15 amino acids.

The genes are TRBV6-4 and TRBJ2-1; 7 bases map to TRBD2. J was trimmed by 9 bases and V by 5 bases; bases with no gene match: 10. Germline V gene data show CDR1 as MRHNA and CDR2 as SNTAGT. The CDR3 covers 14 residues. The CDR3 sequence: CASSSLALVGEQFF. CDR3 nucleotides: TGTGCCAGCAGTTCACTAGCGCTCGTCGGTGAGCAGTTCTTC.

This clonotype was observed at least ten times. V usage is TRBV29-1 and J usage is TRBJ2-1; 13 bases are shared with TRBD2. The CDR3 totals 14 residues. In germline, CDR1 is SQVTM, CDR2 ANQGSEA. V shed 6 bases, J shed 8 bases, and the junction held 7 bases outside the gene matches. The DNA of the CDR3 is TGCAGCGTCTCCGGGACTAGCGGGGCTTATGAGCAGTTCTTC. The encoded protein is CSVSGTSGAYEQFF.

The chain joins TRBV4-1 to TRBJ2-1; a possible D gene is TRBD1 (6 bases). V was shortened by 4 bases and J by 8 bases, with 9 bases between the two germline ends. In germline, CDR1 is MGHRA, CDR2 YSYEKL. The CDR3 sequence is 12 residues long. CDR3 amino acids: CASSLPGDEQFF. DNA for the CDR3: TGCGCCAGCAGCCTCCCAGGGGATGAGCAGTTCTTC.

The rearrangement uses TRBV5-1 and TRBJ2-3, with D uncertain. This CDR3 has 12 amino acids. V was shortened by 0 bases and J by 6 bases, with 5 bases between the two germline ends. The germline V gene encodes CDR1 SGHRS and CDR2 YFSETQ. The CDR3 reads CASSLEDDTQYF. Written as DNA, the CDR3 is TGCGCCAGCAGCTTGGAAGATGATACGCAGTATTTT.

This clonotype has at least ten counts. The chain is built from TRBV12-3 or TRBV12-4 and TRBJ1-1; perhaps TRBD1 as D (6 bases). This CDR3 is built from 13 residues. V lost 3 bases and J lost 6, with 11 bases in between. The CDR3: CASSFNRDAEAFF. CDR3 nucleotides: TGTGCCAGCAGTTTCAACAGGGACGCTGAAGCTTTCTTT.

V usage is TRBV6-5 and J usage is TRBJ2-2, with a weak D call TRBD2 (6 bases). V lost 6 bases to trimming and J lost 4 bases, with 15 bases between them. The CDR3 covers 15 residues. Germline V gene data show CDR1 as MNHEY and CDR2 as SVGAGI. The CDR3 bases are TGTGCCAGCAGCCCCCCGCGGCGGGGCACCGGGGAGCTGTTTTTT. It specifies CASSPPRRGTGELFF.

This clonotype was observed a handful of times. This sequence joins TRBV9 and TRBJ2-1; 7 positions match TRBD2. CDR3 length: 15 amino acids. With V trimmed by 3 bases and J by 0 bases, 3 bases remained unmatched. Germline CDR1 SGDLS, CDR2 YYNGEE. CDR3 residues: CASSARLASYNEQFF. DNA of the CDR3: TGTGCCAGCAGCGCCCGACTAGCCTCCTACAATGAGCAGTTCTTC. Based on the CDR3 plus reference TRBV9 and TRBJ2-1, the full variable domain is DSGVTQTPKHLITATGQRVTLRCSPRSGDLSVYWYQQSLDQGLQFLIQYYNGEERAKGNILERFSAQQFPDLHSELNLSSLELGDSALYFCASSARLASYNEQFFGPGTRLTVL.

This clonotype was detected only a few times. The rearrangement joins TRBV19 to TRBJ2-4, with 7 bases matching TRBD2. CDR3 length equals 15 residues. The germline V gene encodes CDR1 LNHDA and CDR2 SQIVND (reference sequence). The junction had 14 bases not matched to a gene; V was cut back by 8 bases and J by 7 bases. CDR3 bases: TGTGCCAGTTCCTTCTCGGGGGGATTCAGGAACATTCAGTACTTC. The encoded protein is CASSFSGGFRNIQYF.

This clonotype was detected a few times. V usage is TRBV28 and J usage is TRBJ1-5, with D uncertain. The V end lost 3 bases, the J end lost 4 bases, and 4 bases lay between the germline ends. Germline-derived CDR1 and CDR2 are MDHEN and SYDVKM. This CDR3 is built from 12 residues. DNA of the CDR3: TGTGCCAGCAGTTTGACTAATCAGCCCCAGCATTTT. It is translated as CASSLTNQPQHF.

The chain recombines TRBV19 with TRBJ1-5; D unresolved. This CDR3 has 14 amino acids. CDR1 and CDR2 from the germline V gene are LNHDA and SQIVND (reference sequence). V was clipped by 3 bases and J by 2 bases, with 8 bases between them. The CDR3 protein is CASSIRSGNQPQHF. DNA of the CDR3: TGTGCCAGTAGTATCCGTTCAGGCAATCAGCCCCAGCATTTT.

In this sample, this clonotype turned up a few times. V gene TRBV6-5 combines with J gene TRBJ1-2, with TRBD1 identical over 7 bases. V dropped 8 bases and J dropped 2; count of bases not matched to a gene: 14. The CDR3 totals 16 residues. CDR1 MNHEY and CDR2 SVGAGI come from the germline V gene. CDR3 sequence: CASSEESGQRNYGYTF. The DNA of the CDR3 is TGTGCCAGCTCGGAGGAATCGGGACAGAGGAACTATGGCTACACCTTC.

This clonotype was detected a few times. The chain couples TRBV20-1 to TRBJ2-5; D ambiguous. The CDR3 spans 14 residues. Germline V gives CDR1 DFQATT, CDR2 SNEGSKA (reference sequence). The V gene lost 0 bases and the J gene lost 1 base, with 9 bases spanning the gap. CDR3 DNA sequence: TGCAGTGCTAGAGATTTGCGGAGCCAAGAGACCCAGTACTTC. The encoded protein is CSARDLRSQETQYF.

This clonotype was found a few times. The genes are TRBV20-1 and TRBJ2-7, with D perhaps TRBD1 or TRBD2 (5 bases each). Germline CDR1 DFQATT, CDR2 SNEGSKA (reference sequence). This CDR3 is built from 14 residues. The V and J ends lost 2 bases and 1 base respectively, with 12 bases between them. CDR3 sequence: CSARQGGRSYEQYF. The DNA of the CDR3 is TGCAGTGCTAGACAGGGCGGGCGGTCCTACGAGCAGTACTTC.

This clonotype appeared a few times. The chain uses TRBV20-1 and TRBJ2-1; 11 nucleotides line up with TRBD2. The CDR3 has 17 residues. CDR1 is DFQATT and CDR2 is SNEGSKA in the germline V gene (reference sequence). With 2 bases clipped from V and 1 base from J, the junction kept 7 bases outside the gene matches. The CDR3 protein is CSARNRLAGISYNEQFF. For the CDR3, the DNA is TGCAGTGCTAGAAACCGACTAGCGGGAATTTCCTACAATGAGCAGTTCTTC.

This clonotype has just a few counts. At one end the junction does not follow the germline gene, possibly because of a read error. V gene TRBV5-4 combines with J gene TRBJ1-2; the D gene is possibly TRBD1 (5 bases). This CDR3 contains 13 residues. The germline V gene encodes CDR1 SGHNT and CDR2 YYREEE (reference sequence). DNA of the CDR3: TGTGCCAGCAGCTTGAGTGGAAGCGGGCAGGGCAACTTC. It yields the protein CASSLSGSGQGNF. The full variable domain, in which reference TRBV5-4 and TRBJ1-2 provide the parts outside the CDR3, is ETGVTQSPTHLIKTRGQQVTLRCSSQSGHNTVSWYQQALGQGPQFIFQYYREEENGRGNFPPRFSGLQFPNYSSELNVNALELDDSALYLCASSLSGSGQGNFGSGTRLTVV.

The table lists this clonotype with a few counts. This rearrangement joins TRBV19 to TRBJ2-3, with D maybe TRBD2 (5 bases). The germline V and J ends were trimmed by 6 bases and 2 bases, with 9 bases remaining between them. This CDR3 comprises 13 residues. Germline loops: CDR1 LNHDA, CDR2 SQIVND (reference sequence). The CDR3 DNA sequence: TGTGCCAGTAGCGGGGTGGTCACAGATACGCAGTATTTT. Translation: CASSGVVTDTQYF. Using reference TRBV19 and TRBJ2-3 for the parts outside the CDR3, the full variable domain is DGGITQSPKYLFRKEGQNVTLSCEQNLNHDAMYWYRQDPGQGLRLIYYSQIVNDFQKGDIAEGYSVSREKKESFPLTVTSAQKNPTAFYLCASSGVVTDTQYFGPGTRLTVL.

Here the CDR3 reads CASSLGTAPTNEKLFF. The CDR3 bases are TGTGCCAGCAGCTTAGGGACAGCCCCAACTAATGAAAAACTGTTTTTT. The V call is TRBV7-9, the J call TRBJ1-4; perhaps TRBD1 as D (6 bases). CDR3 size: 16 residues. Trimming pared 1 base from V and 0 bases from J, leaving 9 bases between. Germline V gene sequence: CDR1 SEHNR, CDR2 FQNEAQ (reference sequence).

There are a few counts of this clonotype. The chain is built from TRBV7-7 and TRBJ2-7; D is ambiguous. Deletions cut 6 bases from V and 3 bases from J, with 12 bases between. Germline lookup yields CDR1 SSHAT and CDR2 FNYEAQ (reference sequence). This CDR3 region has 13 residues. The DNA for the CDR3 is TGTGCCAGCAGTAACGGTAGGGACTACGAGCAGTACTTC. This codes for CASSNGRDYEQYF.

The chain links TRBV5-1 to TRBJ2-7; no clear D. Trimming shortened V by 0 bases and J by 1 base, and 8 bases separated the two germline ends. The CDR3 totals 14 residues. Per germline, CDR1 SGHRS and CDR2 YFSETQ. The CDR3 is CASSLDSLSYEQYF. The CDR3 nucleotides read TGCGCCAGCAGCTTGGACAGCCTATCCTACGAGCAGTACTTC.

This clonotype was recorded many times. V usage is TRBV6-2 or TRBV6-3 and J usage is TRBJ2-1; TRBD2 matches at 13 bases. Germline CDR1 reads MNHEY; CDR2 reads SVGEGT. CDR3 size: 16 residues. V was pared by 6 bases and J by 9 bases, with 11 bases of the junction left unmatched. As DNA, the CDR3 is TGTGCCAGCAGCTCCCTGACTAGCGGGAGGCTCAGTGAGCAGTTCTTC. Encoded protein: CASSSLTSGRLSEQFF.

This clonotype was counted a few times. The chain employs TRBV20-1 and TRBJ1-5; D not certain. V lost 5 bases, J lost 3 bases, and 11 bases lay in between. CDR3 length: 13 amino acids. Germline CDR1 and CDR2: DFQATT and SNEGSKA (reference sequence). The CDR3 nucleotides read TGCAGTGCTCAGAGTACGTACAATCAGCCCCAGCATTTT. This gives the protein CSAQSTYNQPQHF.

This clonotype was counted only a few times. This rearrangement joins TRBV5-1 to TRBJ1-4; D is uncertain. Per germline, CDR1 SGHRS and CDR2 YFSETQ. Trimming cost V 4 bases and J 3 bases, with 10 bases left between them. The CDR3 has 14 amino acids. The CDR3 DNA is TGCGCCAGCAGCCCAGCAGTAGCTAATGAAAAACTGTTTTTT. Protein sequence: CASSPAVANEKLFF.

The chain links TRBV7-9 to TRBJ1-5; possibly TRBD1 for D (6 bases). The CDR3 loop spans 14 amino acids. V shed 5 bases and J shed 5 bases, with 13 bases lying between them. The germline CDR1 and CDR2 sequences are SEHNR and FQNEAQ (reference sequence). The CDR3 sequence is CASSPWDTHQPQHF. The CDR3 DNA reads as TGTGCCAGCAGCCCTTGGGACACCCATCAGCCCCAGCATTTT.

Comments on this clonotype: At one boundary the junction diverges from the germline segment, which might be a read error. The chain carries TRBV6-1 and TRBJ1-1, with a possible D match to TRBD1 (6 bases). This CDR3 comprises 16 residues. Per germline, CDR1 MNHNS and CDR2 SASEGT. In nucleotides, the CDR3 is TGTGCCAACAGCCCAAGGGGGGAGGGTCTAAACACTGAAACTTTCTTT. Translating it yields CANSPRGEGLNTETFF.

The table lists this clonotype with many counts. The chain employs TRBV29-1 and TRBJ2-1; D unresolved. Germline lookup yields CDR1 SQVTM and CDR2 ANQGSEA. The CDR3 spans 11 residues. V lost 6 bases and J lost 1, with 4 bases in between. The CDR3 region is CSVSSYNEQFF. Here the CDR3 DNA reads TGCAGCGTATCTTCCTACAATGAGCAGTTCTTC.

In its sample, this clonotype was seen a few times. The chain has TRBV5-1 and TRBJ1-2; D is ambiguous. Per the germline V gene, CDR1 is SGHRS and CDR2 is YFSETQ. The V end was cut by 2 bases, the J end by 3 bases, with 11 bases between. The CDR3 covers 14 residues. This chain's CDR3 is CASSFIPQDYGYTF. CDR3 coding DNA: TGCGCCAGCAGCTTCATTCCCCAGGACTATGGCTACACCTTC.

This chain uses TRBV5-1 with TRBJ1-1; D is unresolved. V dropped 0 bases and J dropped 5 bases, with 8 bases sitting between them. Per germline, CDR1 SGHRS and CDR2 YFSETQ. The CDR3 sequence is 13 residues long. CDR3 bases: TGCGCCAGCAGCTTGGATGGGGTTACTGAAGCTTTCTTT. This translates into CASSLDGVTEAFF. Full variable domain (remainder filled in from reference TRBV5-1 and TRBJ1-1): KAGVTQTPRYLIKTRGQQVTLSCSPISGHRSVSWYQQTPGQGLQFLFEYFSETQRNKGNFPGRFSGRQFSNSRSEMNVSTLELGDSALYLCASSLDGVTEAFFGQGTRLTVV.